The source of this T cell receptor beta chain is a study of identifying expanded T cells in peripheral blood. Study-level results: Over around two and four weeks, about 15 and 19 clones changed, versus around 1.2 between replicates.

Clones were read by immunoSEQ multiplex PCR, and TCRdb kept only the in-frame ones, dropping some. This sample carries some 130,000 clones, roughly 90% of them seen once, and the ten largest clones take approximately 8%. A word on this clone: Its target is not known.

The germline V gene encodes CDR1 SQVTM and CDR2 ANQGSEA. The CDR3 covers 13 residues. Unmatched junction bases numbered 7, after V lost 7 bases and J lost 2 bases. Sequencing used blood. This receptor was obtained from a person between 18 and 75 years old in good health. The chain couples TRBV29-1 to TRBJ1-2, with 7 bases matching TRBD1. DNA for the CDR3: TGCAGCGGGAGGGACAGCCGCAACTATGGCTACACCTTC. This sequence encodes CSGRDSRNYGYTF.